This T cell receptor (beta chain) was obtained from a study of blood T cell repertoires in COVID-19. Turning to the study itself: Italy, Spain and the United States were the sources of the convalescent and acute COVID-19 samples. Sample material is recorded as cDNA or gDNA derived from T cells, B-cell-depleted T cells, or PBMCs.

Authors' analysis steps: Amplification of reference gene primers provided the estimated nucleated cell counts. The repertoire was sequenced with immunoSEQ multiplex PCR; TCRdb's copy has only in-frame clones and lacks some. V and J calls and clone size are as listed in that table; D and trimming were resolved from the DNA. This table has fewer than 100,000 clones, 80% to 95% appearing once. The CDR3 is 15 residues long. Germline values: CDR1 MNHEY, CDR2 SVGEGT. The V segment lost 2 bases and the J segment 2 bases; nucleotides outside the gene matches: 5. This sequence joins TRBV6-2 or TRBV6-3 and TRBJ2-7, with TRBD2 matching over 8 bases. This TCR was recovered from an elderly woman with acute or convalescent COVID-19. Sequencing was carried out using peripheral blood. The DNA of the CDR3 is TGTGCCAGCAGTTACGACGGGGGGGCGCCCTACGAGCAGTACTTC. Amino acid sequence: CASSYDGGAPYEQYF.